The following is a TCR beta chain sequence with its context. Its cognate antigen has yet to be identified. Base-call qualities are not available, and no considerably larger clone is one nucleotide away. The CDR3 regions of human TCRbeta chains were subjected to immunosequencing. Per the source publication's procedure: Repertoire TCRs were checked for matches against a reference library of SARS-CoV-2-specific TCRs that had been generated using the MIRA antigen-specificity platform. Breadth meant the fraction of unique TCRs that were SARS-CoV-2-associated, whereas depth meant the fraction of total T cells that were SARS-CoV-2-associated. Using the MIRA data, each spike-specific TCR was assigned both to the spike region to which the TCR was reactive and to a CD4 or CD8 class. Log10-transformed breadth and depth values were compared by one-way ANOVA with Sidak's multiple comparisons tests. The source is immuneACCESS, and TCRdb retained only in-frame sequences with V and J called. Part of the clones is not carried over; for the studies checked, unresolved V genes explain less than half of this, and the remainder is unexplained. The V and J calls and the clone size are those of that table, but D and trimming were determined from the DNA. This sample comprises around 140,000 clones, 93% of them detected only once. The ten largest clones represent roughly 5.4% of the sample.

Per the publication, the time point label means: baseline before first vaccination. Vaccinee samples were obtained from the UK trials COV001 and COV002, which included a single-blind randomized controlled phase 2/3 trial of AZD1222 (ChAdOx1 nCoV-19) in healthy adults. For TCRbeta chain sequencing, PBMC samples were collected from trial participants at day 0 and at day 28 after the second dose. This record comes from a study of T cell responses to AZD1222 COVID-19 vaccine (dated by TCRdb to 2020 to 2023). Concerning the study at large: AZD1222 recipients with second doses at about 4 weeks or about 12 weeks were pooled, because spike-specific TCR depth and breadth did not differ between schedules. A total of 233 trial participants underwent TCR sequencing, of whom 207 received two doses of AZD1222 and approximately 25 received two doses of the MenACWY control vaccine. Trial participants were enrolled by age into subgroups of 18-55, 56-69 and 70-plus years, and about 150, 27 and 61 TCR-sequenced participants, respectively, were included in these subgroups. General study outcomes and caveats: Conclusions about previously exposed vaccinees are limited because only five to seven AZD1222 recipients were SARS-CoV-2 seropositive at baseline. Because no day 14 peak-response samples were available, repertoires were characterized only after the peak T cell response. Nearly half of unique spike-specific TCRs reportedly recognized epitopes outside regions mutated in the B.1.351 and B.1.1.7 variants. The 56-69-year group was small, and its depth increase did not reach significance, likely because of low power. Vaccine-associated CD4 TCRs spanned the whole spike protein, with dominant responses in regions 160-218 and 743-854. A significant rise in spike-specific TCR breadth and depth was observed after two AZD1222 doses relative to day 0 and relative to MenACWY recipients. Most participants were white British and females outnumbered males, and the authors suggested that clonal diversity may have been underestimated.

The CDR3 goes from the cysteine to the phenylalanine over 14 residues. Only the CDR3 DNA stays, 42 bases, in frame from base 1. In the germline V gene, CDR1 corresponds to MDHEN and CDR2 to SYDVKM. V is cut by 11 bases and J by 7 bases, and the space between the germline ends is 21 bases. The clonotype comes from an adult in good health. The sequence joins TRBV28 to TRBJ1-5; the best D guess is TRBD1, with 5 bases matching. Here the sequenced sample was peripheral blood, taken on day 0 of AZD1222 vaccination. The CDR3 sequence is CAGSAVQGVQPQHF. The bases are TGTGCCGGGTCGGCGGTGCAGGGTGTACAGCCCCAGCATTTT.